The present T cell receptor beta chain was sequenced within a study of blood T cells in healthy people across ages. Notes on the study in general: It was held that the diversity estimates obtained from one million T cells were underestimates. Age showed a roughly linear inverse relationship with TCR beta diversity per million T cells.

Using a J-beta primer mix together with a sample-barcoded 5' primer, a second PCR was run for roughly 7 to 12 cycles. A single record per CDR3 protein comes from TCRdb applying MiXCR to the 5' RACE reads. Of nearly 800,000 distinct CDR3 sequences in the sample, more than 50% are singletons; the top ten hold under 30%. As regards this clonotype: What it binds is unknown.

The germline V gene encodes CDR1 SGHRS and CDR2 YFSETQ. There are 16 residues in the CDR3. V lost 4 bases to trimming and J lost 2 bases; unmatched junction nucleotides: 11. V and J are TRBV5-1 and TRBJ2-5, with 7 bases fitting TRBD2. The source material was blood. This TCR was sampled from a middle-aged man in good health. The DNA of the CDR3 is TGCGCCAGCAGCCCGAGGGCTAGCGGAAAGCAAGAGACCCAGTACTTC. It codes for CASSPRASGKQETQYF.